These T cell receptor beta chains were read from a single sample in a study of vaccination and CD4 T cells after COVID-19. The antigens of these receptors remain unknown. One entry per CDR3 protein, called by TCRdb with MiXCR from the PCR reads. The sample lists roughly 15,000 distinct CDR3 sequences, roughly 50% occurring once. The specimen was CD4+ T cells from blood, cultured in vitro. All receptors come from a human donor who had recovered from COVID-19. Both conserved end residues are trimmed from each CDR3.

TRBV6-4 ASSPEVDQPQH
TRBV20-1 SAGTSGYISTDTQY
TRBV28 ASRGGDHDSGANVLT
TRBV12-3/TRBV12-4 ASSPGWGAEAF
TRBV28 ASRPGTGGTNQPQH
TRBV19 ASSQGQAGGHYGYT
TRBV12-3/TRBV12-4 ASSLRVGQPQH
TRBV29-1 SVALEEGLISGANVLT
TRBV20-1 SARGTTGLYGAF
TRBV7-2 ASSPSPGRATYEQY
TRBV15 ATSRSWKGDLDGYT
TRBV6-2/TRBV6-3 ASTKKAWGDEQY
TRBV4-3 ASSQGLGSLWETQY
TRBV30 AWRSPGTGTGELF
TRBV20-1 SARGQAGANVLT
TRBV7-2 ASSQEVASYEQY
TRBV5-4 ASSSLLAGVGETQY
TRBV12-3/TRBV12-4 ASSFGTSGKNEQF
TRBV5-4 ASSAPRGGEETQY
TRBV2 ASSELPDRAEAF
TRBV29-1 SVVRWGMNTEAF
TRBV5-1 ASSLNAPGQGTDTQY
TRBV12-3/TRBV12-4 ASSPDGYSNQPQH
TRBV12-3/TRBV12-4 ASKRQGNSPLH
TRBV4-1 ASSQMNSPLH
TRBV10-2 ASSESSGDSTEAF
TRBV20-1 SAQGLSGGTPYTGELF
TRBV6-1 ASGQEGLAGGNEQF
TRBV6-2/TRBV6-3 ASSMGQNSNQPQH
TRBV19 ASSVVGFGYT
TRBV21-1 ASSKGRQGIGETQY
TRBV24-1 ATSDSGVAF
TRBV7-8 ASTHRQGSGELF
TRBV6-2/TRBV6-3 ASSFPGLIITDTQY
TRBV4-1 ASSRAGRGRSIGYGYT
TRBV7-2 ASSFTGLQF
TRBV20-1 SAAKSYNSPLH
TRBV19 ASSPTSGRASTGELF
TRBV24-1 ATSDRGLEADTQY
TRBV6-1 ASGLGETQY
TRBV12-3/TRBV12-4 ASMLTGGTEAF
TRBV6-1 ASSEMGTGGQPQH
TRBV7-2 ASSLIQGAAAF
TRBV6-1 ASPGEPRAEAF
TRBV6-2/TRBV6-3 ASTDRSYYEQY
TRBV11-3 ASSSVTDTQY
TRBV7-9 ASSANTGNQPNGYT
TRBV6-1 ASSPRGAQLF
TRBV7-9 ASSLTSGGTDTQY
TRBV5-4 ASSSGGRGGGAEAF